This T cell receptor (beta chain) came from a study of regulatory T cells in long-lasting Graves disease. The CDR3 totals 17 residues. V shed 2 bases, J shed 0 bases, and the junction held 10 bases outside the gene matches. CDR1 and CDR2 from the germline V gene are MDHEN and SYDVKM. The time point: newly diagnosed GD, antithyroid drugs for less than 3 months. The authors made the TCR library using RNA they extracted from PBMCs. In building TCR beta libraries, iRepertoire HTBI primers were used together with Arm-PCR of CDR3 regions. TCRdb ran MiXCR on the multiplex PCR reads and lists one entry per CDR3 protein. The profile shows approximately 300,000 distinct CDR3 sequences, over 15% of them singletons. Study findings and constraints: Exclusively peripheral blood, rather than thyroid tissue, was studied.

Many counts were recorded for this clonotype. Its matching antigen is unknown. The clonotype originates from a female donor with Graves disease. This chain joins TRBV28 and TRBJ2-7, with 7 bases matching TRBD2. This specimen consisted of peripheral blood mononuclear cells (PBMCs), obtained at new diagnosis, from a patient treated with antithyroid drugs. CDR3 protein: CASSLRLGLVSSYEQYF. As DNA, the CDR3 is TGTGCCAGCAGTTTACGTTTAGGACTAGTCTCCTCCTACGAGCAGTACTTC.